Shown below are 15 T cell receptor beta chains from a single sample sequenced in a study of shared clonotypes between healthy human individuals. Clones were sequenced by immunoSEQ multiplex PCR, and TCRdb holds only the in-frame ones, with some missing. The sample shows just over 2,000,000 clones, approximately 95% of them seen only once. Sequenced input: naive CD4+ T cells sorted from blood. Subset given: CD45RA+ positively selected. These receptors were collected from a man aged 18 to 29 in good health.

Concerning this clone itself: This may be a read error, as it is one base from a much larger clone. The chain couples TRBV28 to TRBJ2-3; D is uncertain. V lost 5 bases and J lost 2, with 2 bases in between. This CDR3 has 11 residues. Germline V lookup: CDR1 MDHEN, CDR2 SYDVKM. CDR3 loop: CASSPTDTQYF. In DNA form, the CDR3 reads TGTGCCAGCAGTCCCACAGATACGCAGTATTTT.

V and J are TRBV19 and TRBJ2-7; tentatively, D is TRBD1 (5 bases). The CDR3 runs 13 residues. V was clipped by 8 bases and J by 3 bases, with 14 bases between them. CDR1 is LNHDA, CDR2 SQIVND, per germline (reference sequence). CDR3 nucleotide sequence: TGTGCCAGTCGACATAATCAGGGCTACGAGCAGTACTTC. Encoded protein: CASRHNQGYEQYF.

This chain joins TRBV6-6 and TRBJ1-6; D perhaps matches TRBD1 (5 bases). Trimming removed 2 bases from V and 7 bases from J, with 9 bases in between. Germline CDR1 MNHNY, CDR2 SVGAGI (reference sequence). This CDR3 comprises 14 residues. CDR3 sequence reads: CASSYRGNNSPLHF. The CDR3 coding sequence is TGTGCCAGCAGTTACCGGGGGAACAATTCACCCCTCCACTTT.

With regard to this clone: Other DNA sequences of this sample code for an identical CDR3. The genes are TRBV27 and TRBJ1-2; TRBD1 might be the D (5 bases). V was cut by 4 bases and J by 5 bases, with 14 bases left in between. Germline V CDR1 and CDR2: MNHEY, SMNVEV (reference sequence). CDR3 length: 14 residues. Here the CDR3 DNA reads TGTGCCAGCAGTTCCACGGGGGGGGTATATGGCTACACCTTC. It codes for CASSSTGGVYGYTF.

The chain recombines TRBV5-1 with TRBJ2-2; D possibly corresponds to TRBD1 (7 bases). CDR1 and CDR2 (germline): SGHRS, YFSETQ. The CDR3 sequence is 15 residues long. V was trimmed by 4 bases and J by 7 bases, leaving 17 bases between them. For the CDR3, the DNA is TGCGCCAGCAGCCCCCAGGGGGGAGCTATCGGGGAGCTGTTTTTT. It codes for CASSPQGGAIGELFF.

A remark on this clone: One junction end does not reproduce the germline sequence, and a read error may be involved. The chain joins TRBV7-7 to TRBJ2-2; D gene unclear. The germline gives CDR1 SSHAT, CDR2 FNYEAQ (reference sequence). The CDR3 length is 13 residues. CDR3 sequence reads: CASSFGPPGELFF. The CDR3 nucleotides are TGTGCTAGCAGCTTTGGTCCCCCCGGGGAGCTGTTTTTT.

On this clone itself: Other DNA sequences of this sample code for an identical CDR3. The CDR3 sequence is CASSLEANTEAFF. In nucleotides, the CDR3 is TGTGCCAGCAGTTTGGAGGCTAACACTGAAGCTTTCTTT. The rearrangement links TRBV28 to TRBJ1-1; D is undetermined. The V gene's germline CDR1 is MDHEN and CDR2 SYDVKM. CDR3 length equals 13 residues. V dropped 3 bases and J dropped 2 bases, with 7 bases sitting between them.

This chain joins TRBV2 and TRBJ1-2; weak D call: TRBD1 (6 bases). Germline-derived CDR1 and CDR2 are SNHLY and FYNNEI. Trimming removed 6 bases at V and 6 bases at J, with 20 bases between. This CDR3 is built from 15 residues. CDR3 loop: CASRRLSGGADGYTF. The CDR3 region has the DNA TGTGCCAGCAGACGTCTGTCGGGGGGCGCGGATGGCTACACCTTC.

This clone was counted a single time. The V gene is TRBV6-5, the J gene TRBJ1-1, with D possibly TRBD1 on 5 matching bases. Trimming took 1 base from V and 5 from J, leaving 17 bases between them. CDR1 and CDR2 (germline): MNHEY, SVGAGI. CDR3 length: 16 amino acids. The CDR3 DNA sequence: TGTGCCAGCAGTTACTTTTCGCGGGGCGACTCTACTGAAGCTTTCTTT. Its translation is CASSYFSRGDSTEAFF.

The chain employs TRBV18 and TRBJ2-2; maybe TRBD1 (6 bases). CDR3 length: 14 amino acids. Germline loops: CDR1 KGHSH, CDR2 LQKENI. V was pared by 1 base and J by 6 bases, with 9 bases between. The DNA of the CDR3 is TGTGCCAGCTCACCACTATCAGGGGCCGGGGAGCTGTTTTTT. Residues: CASSPLSGAGELFF. The complete variable domain, with remaining parts taken from reference TRBV18 and TRBJ2-2, reads NAGVMQNPRHLVRRRGQEARLRCSPMKGHSHVYWYRQLPEEGLKFMVYLQKENIIDESGMPKERFSAEFPKEGPSILRIQQVVRGDSAAYFCASSPLSGAGELFFGEGSRLTVL.

This rearrangement joins TRBV5-1 to TRBJ2-7; TRBD2 matches 7 bases. Germline values: CDR1 SGHRS, CDR2 YFSETQ. The CDR3 consists of 15 residues. Trimming took 0 bases from V and 4 from J; bases not matched to a gene: 7. DNA for the CDR3: TGCGCCAGCAGCTTGGTTCCAGCGGGACGATACGAGCAGTACTTC. This translates into CASSLVPAGRYEQYF.

As to this clone: Relative to the germline gene, one junction end is altered; a read error may explain this. The V call is TRBV6-6, the J call TRBJ2-3; D possibly uses TRBD1 or TRBD2 (5 bases each). The germline V gene encodes CDR1 MNHNY and CDR2 SVGAGI (reference sequence). The CDR3 spans 14 residues. In DNA, the CDR3 is TGTGCCAGCAGGCGCAGTGGGACGACAGATACGCGGTATTTT. It translates to CASRRSGTTDTRYF.

The V and J genes are TRBV7-2 and TRBJ2-3; tentative D call: TRBD1 (6 bases). The CDR3 runs 14 residues. The germline CDR1 and CDR2 sequences are SGHTA and FQGNSA. V lost 8 bases, J lost 3 bases, and 15 bases lay in between. CDR3 nucleotides: TGTGCCAGCTCGGAACAGGGCTGGACAGATACGCAGTATTTT. This codes for CASSEQGWTDTQYF.

V usage is TRBV11-2 and J usage is TRBJ2-7, with 8 bases matching TRBD2. Germline assignment: CDR1 SGHAT and CDR2 FQNNGV. Trimming removed 3 bases from V and 3 bases from J; junction bases left unmatched: 16. There are 18 residues in the CDR3. CDR3 DNA sequence: TGTGCCAGCAGCTTTAAGACGGGGGGGCAGTGGAAGCACTACGAGCAGTACTTC. Protein product: CASSFKTGGQWKHYEQYF.

The chain combines TRBV28 with TRBJ2-7; TRBD2 aligns across 11 bases. V lost 1 base, J lost 2 bases, and 7 bases stayed unmatched. The CDR3 runs 17 residues. Germline V gene lookup returns CDR1 MDHEN and CDR2 SYDVKM. CDR3 region: CASSLLASGGPTYEQYF. The DNA for the CDR3 is TGTGCCAGCAGTTTATTAGCTAGCGGGGGGCCTACCTACGAGCAGTACTTC. Drawing the rest from reference TRBV28 and TRBJ2-7, the complete variable domain is DVKVTQSSRYLVKRTGEKVFLECVQDMDHENMFWYRQDPGLGLRLIYFSYDVKMKEKGDIPEGYSVSREKKERFSLILESASTNQTSMYLCASSLLASGGPTYEQYFGPGTRLTVT.